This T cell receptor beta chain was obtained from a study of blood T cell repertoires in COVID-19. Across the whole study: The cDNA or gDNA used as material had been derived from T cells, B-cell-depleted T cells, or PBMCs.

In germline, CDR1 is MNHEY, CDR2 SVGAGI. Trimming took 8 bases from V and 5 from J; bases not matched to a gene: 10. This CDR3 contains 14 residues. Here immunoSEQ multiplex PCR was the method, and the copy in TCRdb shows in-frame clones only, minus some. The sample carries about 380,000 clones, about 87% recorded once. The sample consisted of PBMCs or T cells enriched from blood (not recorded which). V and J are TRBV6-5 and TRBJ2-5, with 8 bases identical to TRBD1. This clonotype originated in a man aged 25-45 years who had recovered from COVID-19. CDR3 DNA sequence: TGTGCCAGCTGCAGCAGGGGGCGCGTGGAGACCCAGTACTTC. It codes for CASCSRGRVETQYF.